Detailed here is one TCR beta chain. Its antigen has not been determined. No much larger clone exists at a distance of one base, and base qualities are not known. This specimen's time point label, per the study, means: baseline before first vaccination. The vaccinee samples were drawn from two UK trials, COV001 and COV002, one of which was a single-blind randomized controlled phase 2/3 trial testing AZD1222 (ChAdOx1 nCoV-19) in healthy adults. For TCRbeta chain sequencing, PBMC samples from trial participants were taken at day 0 and at day 28 after the second dose. The data belong to a study of T cell responses to AZD1222 COVID-19 vaccine (dated by TCRdb to the early 2020s). About the investigation overall: AZD1222 recipients with second doses at about 4 weeks or about 12 weeks were pooled, because spike-specific TCR depth and breadth did not differ between schedules. A total of approximately 240 trial participants underwent TCR sequencing, of whom 207 had received two doses of AZD1222 and about 25 had received two doses of the MenACWY control vaccine. Trial participants were enrolled into age subgroups of 18-55, 56-69 and 70-plus years, which contained roughly 140, 27 and 60 TCR-sequenced participants, respectively. Here is what the overall study found, with its caveats: CD4 TCRs associated with the vaccine covered the entire spike protein, and the dominant responses were in regions 160-218 and 743-854. In the small 56-69-year group, the increase in depth fell short of significance, most likely because of low power. Participants were mostly white British, with more females than males. The authors suggested clonal diversity may have been underestimated. Reportedly, close to half of the unique spike-specific TCRs recognized epitopes lying outside the regions that are mutated in the B.1.351 and B.1.1.7 variants. After two AZD1222 doses, spike-specific TCR breadth and depth were significantly higher than at day 0 and than in MenACWY recipients. Because no day 14 peak-response samples were available, repertoires were characterized only after the peak T cell response. Only five or six AZD1222 recipients were SARS-CoV-2 seropositive at baseline, limiting conclusions about previously exposed vaccinees.

The CDR3 regions of human TCRbeta chains were analyzed by immunosequencing. The study's processing was this. Repertoire TCRs were checked for matches against a reference library of SARS-CoV-2-specific TCRs that had been generated using the MIRA antigen-specificity platform. Breadth was defined as the fraction of unique TCRs that were SARS-CoV-2-associated. Depth was defined as the fraction of total T cells that were SARS-CoV-2-associated. Using the MIRA data, each spike-specific TCR was mapped to the spike region that the TCR reacts to and placed in a CD4 or CD8 class. Log10-transformed breadth and depth values were compared by one-way ANOVA with Sidak's multiple comparisons tests. In TCRdb, the immuneACCESS table is reduced to in-frame sequences with V and J assigned. These tables do not hold every clone; where another copy was compared, an unresolved V gene accounts for under half, and the others remain unexplained. That table gives V, J and clone size, and the DNA gave D and trimming. This sample comprises about 55,000 clones, about 85% of them detected only once. Of the sample, about 3.9% falls within the top ten clones.

The cysteine opens and the phenylalanine closes a CDR3 of 14 amino acids. Only CDR3 DNA remains: 42 bases, in frame from the first base. Germline trimming: 4 bases from V, 6 bases from J; junction bases outside gene matches: 8. Based on the germline V gene, the CDR1 and CDR2 sequences are SGHTA and FQGNSA. The sequence was obtained from an adult in good health. This chain is built from TRBV7-2 and TRBJ2-5; 7 bases in between match TRBD1. Material: peripheral blood, obtained on day 0 of AZD1222 vaccination. The DNA sequence is TGTGCCAGCAGCTCATCGACAGGGCGGCAGACCCAGTACTTC. This gives the protein CASSSSTGRQTQYF.